This entry lists 24 T cell receptor beta chains sequenced from one sample in a study of read filtering for tumor transcriptome and immune sequencing. The library was built from about 400 ng RNA with molecular barcoded adaptors for alpha/delta and beta/gamma chains. TCRdb re-derived calls from the reads in MiXCR, one entry per CDR3 protein. The table records around 58,000 distinct CDR3 sequences, approximately 13% of them present only once. Material: a population of CD138-negative cells sorted from bone marrow. The receptors come from a donor at least 40 years old with multiple myeloma.

This clonotype showed up just a few times. This chain links TRBV7-3 with TRBJ2-3; 14 nucleotides match TRBD2. The V gene end was trimmed by 5 bases and the J gene end by 3 bases; junction bases not matched to a gene: 13. Germline-derived CDR1 and CDR2 are SGHTA and FQGTGA. CDR3 length: 19 amino acids. The CDR3 here is CASSNKPRTSGRRTDTQYF. The CDR3 nucleotides read TGTGCCAGCAGCAACAAGCCTCGGACTAGCGGGAGGCGTACAGATACGCAGTATTTT.

The J gene is TRBJ2-3, the V gene TRBV11-2; D uncertain. V was pared by 1 base and J by 2 bases, with 4 bases between. Germline V gene sequence: CDR1 SGHAT, CDR2 FQNNGV. CDR3 length equals 13 residues. CDR3 in amino acids: CASSLGHTDTQYF. The CDR3 bases are TGTGCCAGCAGCTTAGGCCACACAGATACGCAGTATTTT.

This clonotype appeared many times. This chain joins TRBV18 and TRBJ1-1, with D unresolved. From germline, CDR1 is KGHSH and CDR2 LQKENI. The CDR3 runs 12 residues. V was trimmed by 0 bases and J by 6 bases, leaving 5 bases between them. The CDR3 spells CASSPPGSEAFF. Here the CDR3 DNA reads TGTGCCAGCTCACCACCGGGCTCTGAAGCTTTCTTT. Using reference TRBV18 and TRBJ1-1 for the parts outside the CDR3, the full variable domain is NAGVMQNPRHLVRRRGQEARLRCSPMKGHSHVYWYRQLPEEGLKFMVYLQKENIIDESGMPKERFSAEFPKEGPSILRIQQVVRGDSAAYFCASSPPGSEAFFGQGTRLTVV.

At least ten counts were recorded for this clonotype. The V gene is TRBV4-1, the J gene TRBJ1-5, with no clear D. The CDR3 has 15 amino acids. The V gene's germline CDR1 is MGHRA and CDR2 YSYEKL. V dropped 1 base and J dropped 5 bases, with 12 bases sitting between them. The CDR3 loop is CASSQVDPTYQPQHF. The CDR3 nucleotides read TGCGCCAGCAGCCAAGTAGATCCCACCTATCAGCCCCAGCATTTT.

The table lists this clonotype with a few counts. A read error may explain this, as a much larger clone is one base away. The conserved phenylalanine or tryptophan normally closing the CDR3 is absent here, so this likely arose from a read error. This chain joins TRBV5-6 and TRBJ2-1; no clear D gene. Trimming removed 2 bases at V and 5 bases at J, with 5 bases between. Per germline, CDR1 SGHDT and CDR2 YYEEEE. The CDR3 covers 12 residues. The CDR3 spells CASSFSDNEQFS. The CDR3 bases are TGTGCCAGCAGCTTCAGTGACAATGAGCAGTTCTCC.

The rearrangement links TRBV29-1 to TRBJ2-1; 7 bases match TRBD1. The CDR3 spans 16 residues. V lost 6 bases to trimming and J lost 1 base; unmatched junction nucleotides: 12. Germline V gives CDR1 SQVTM, CDR2 ANQGSEA. The CDR3 here is CSVSQGDGVSYNEQFF. The CDR3, as DNA: TGCAGCGTGAGTCAGGGGGACGGAGTATCCTACAATGAGCAGTTCTTC.

This clonotype has a count of ten or more. V and J are TRBV7-8 and TRBJ2-1, with 11 bases matching TRBD1. The CDR3 runs 15 residues. CDR1 SGHVS and CDR2 FQNEAQ come from the germline V gene. V shed 7 bases and J 8 bases; nucleotides not matched to a gene: 10. In nucleotides, the CDR3 is TGTGCCAGCACCGAGGGGGACAGGGGGGTCGATGAGCAGTTCTTC. Protein: CASTEGDRGVDEQFF. The full variable domain, in which reference TRBV7-8 and TRBJ2-1 provide the parts outside the CDR3, is GAGVSQSPRYKVAKRGQDVALRCDPISGHVSLFWYQQALGQGPEFLTYFQNEAQLDKSGLPSDRFFAERPEGSVSTLKIQRTQQEDSAVYLCASTEGDRGVDEQFFGPGTRLTVL.

The sample holds many counts of this clonotype. The chain carries TRBV5-8 and TRBJ1-1, with D uncertain. Between the trimmed V and J ends, which lost 4 bases and 1 base, there was a span of 8 bases. This CDR3 spans 13 amino acids. Germline V gene sequence: CDR1 SGHTS, CDR2 YDEGEE. In DNA, the CDR3 is TGTGCCAGCAGCGCTACCCCGAACACTGAAGCTTTCTTT. Its protein product is CASSATPNTEAFF.

This clonotype came up many times. V usage is TRBV5-1 and J usage is TRBJ2-2; no reliable D call. This CDR3 spans 13 amino acids. Per germline, CDR1 SGHRS and CDR2 YFSETQ. Trimming cost V 2 bases and J 7 bases, with 9 bases left between them. CDR3 amino acids: CASSFLLVGELFF. The CDR3 nucleotides are TGCGCCAGCAGCTTTCTTCTGGTCGGGGAGCTGTTTTTT. Supplemented by reference TRBV5-1 and TRBJ2-2, the full variable domain reads KAGVTQTPRYLIKTRGQQVTLSCSPISGHRSVSWYQQTPGQGLQFLFEYFSETQRNKGNFPGRFSGRQFSNSRSEMNVSTLELGDSALYLCASSFLLVGELFFGEGSRLTVL.

This clonotype showed up many times. V is TRBV27 and J is TRBJ1-1, with no clear D. V was pared by 0 bases and J by 0 bases, with 8 bases between. Germline-derived CDR1 and CDR2 are MNHEY and SMNVEV (reference sequence). The CDR3 consists of 15 residues. Written as DNA, the CDR3 is TGTGCCAGCAGTTTATCTAAGGCCCTGAACACTGAAGCTTTCTTT. Encoded protein: CASSLSKALNTEAFF.

This clonotype was detected ten times or more. Given the absence of the conserved phenylalanine or tryptophan at the CDR3 end, a read error is likely. It is unclear where the CDR3 begins or ends on the DNA, so no DNA is shown, and the CDR3 is as TCRdb lists it. V gene TRBV11-1 combines with J gene TRBJ2-5; TRBD2, the table's D call, lacks a check against the DNA. Germline CDR1 is SGHAT and CDR2 is FQDESV (reference sequence). The CDR3 extends over 13 residues, inclusive of both ends. The CDR3 protein is CASSLAAAGAASL.

The DNA for the CDR3 is TGCAGCGTTATACAGGGGGCCCCTGGAAACACCATATATTTT. Translation gives CSVIQGAPGNTIYF. V and J are TRBV29-1 and TRBJ1-3; 9 bases fit TRBD1. Germline CDR1 and CDR2: SQVTM and ANQGSEA. The CDR3 spans 14 residues. With 5 bases clipped from V and 2 bases from J, the junction kept 4 bases outside the gene matches. Full variable domain (missing parts from reference TRBV29-1 and TRBJ1-3): SAVISQKPSRDICQRGTSLTIQCQVDSQVTMMFWYRQQPGQSLTLIATANQGSEATYESGFVIDKFPISRPNLTFSTLTVSNMSPEDSSIYLCSVIQGAPGNTIYFGEGSWLTVV.

This clonotype was seen many times. The chain couples TRBV24-1 to TRBJ1-5, with D possibly matching TRBD1 (6 bases). The CDR3 has 14 amino acids. V lost 7 bases and J lost 3, with 12 bases in between. Germline V gene sequence: CDR1 KGHDR, CDR2 SFDVKD. CDR3 coding DNA: TGTGCCACCAGCCCTACAGGGCCCAATCAGCCCCAGCATTTT. Its protein product is CATSPTGPNQPQHF.

This clonotype was detected ten times or more. One junction end disagrees with the germline gene, perhaps due to a read error. V is TRBV4-1 and J is TRBJ2-3; no firm D call. Germline V gene lookup returns CDR1 MGHRA and CDR2 YSYEKL. CDR3 length: 14 amino acids. Here the CDR3 DNA reads TGTGCCAGCAGCCCCCAAAGGGCGGCAGATACGCAGTATTTT. Protein sequence: CASSPQRAADTQYF.

The J gene is TRBJ2-7, the V gene TRBV6-5; 13 bases align to TRBD2. V shed 0 bases and J 1 base; nucleotides not matched to a gene: 0. The CDR3 sequence is 16 residues long. Germline assignment: CDR1 MNHEY and CDR2 SVGAGI. The CDR3 nucleotides are TGTGCCAGCAGTTACTCGACTAGCGGGAGGTCCTACGAGCAGTACTTC. It translates to CASSYSTSGRSYEQYF.

As to this clonotype: The junction and the germline gene differ at one end; a read error may be behind it. V usage is TRBV5-1 and J usage is TRBJ2-3; TRBD2 agrees at 8 bases. Per the germline V gene, CDR1 is SGHRS and CDR2 is YFSETQ. This CDR3 comprises 15 residues. The chain's CDR3 is CASGFSGGPADTQYF. The CDR3 DNA follows: TGCGCCAGCGGCTTTTCGGGAGGGCCTGCAGATACGCAGTATTTT.

This clonotype appeared many times. The chain combines TRBV5-1 with TRBJ2-1; no clear D gene. The germline V gene has CDR1 SGHRS and CDR2 YFSETQ. CDR3 size: 13 residues. Trimming stripped 7 bases from V and 8 bases from J, with 16 bases between. CDR3 in amino acids: CASGSISGDEQFF. The CDR3 DNA sequence: TGCGCCAGCGGTTCTATTAGTGGGGATGAGCAGTTCTTC.

This clonotype came up many times. The chain carries TRBV29-1 and TRBJ2-1; 9 bases fit TRBD2. V gave up 4 bases and J gave up 6 bases; unmatched junction bases: 7. The CDR3 is made up of 14 amino acids. Per germline, CDR1 SQVTM and CDR2 ANQGSEA. CDR3 sequence: CSVGQSGRLNEQFF. As DNA, the CDR3 is TGCAGCGTTGGTCAGAGCGGGAGGCTCAATGAGCAGTTCTTC.

The V gene is TRBV29-1, the J gene TRBJ1-3; no clear D. V was clipped by 0 bases and J by 4 bases, with 13 bases between them. The CDR3 length is 15 residues. Germline loops: CDR1 SQVTM, CDR2 ANQGSEA. The CDR3 coding sequence is TGCAGCGTTGAAGATTCCCGGGGTTCGGGAAACACCATATATTTT. This codes for CSVEDSRGSGNTIYF. Looking up the rest from reference TRBV29-1 and TRBJ1-3 gives the full variable domain: SAVISQKPSRDICQRGTSLTIQCQVDSQVTMMFWYRQQPGQSLTLIATANQGSEATYESGFVIDKFPISRPNLTFSTLTVSNMSPEDSSIYLCSVEDSRGSGNTIYFGEGSWLTVV.

This clonotype appeared many times. The rearrangement links TRBV7-3 to TRBJ2-1; perhaps TRBD2 as D (6 bases). CDR3 length: 16 residues. The germline V and J ends were trimmed by 1 base and 1 base, with 11 bases remaining between them. The germline V gene encodes CDR1 SGHTA and CDR2 FQGTGA. CDR3 coding DNA: TGTGCCAGCAGCTTAAGGGGGGTGTTTTCCTACAATGAGCAGTTCTTC. This translates into CASSLRGVFSYNEQFF.

There are many counts of this clonotype. The CDR3 sequence is CSVEYRQETQYF. DNA of the CDR3: TGCAGCGTTGAATACAGACAAGAGACCCAGTACTTC. The chain is built from TRBV29-1 and TRBJ2-5; D gene uncertain. Trimming left V 2 bases short and J 2 bases short, with 6 bases between. The CDR3 is 12 residues long. Germline CDR1 is SQVTM and CDR2 is ANQGSEA.

This clonotype came up many times. The J gene is TRBJ1-5, the V gene TRBV6-2 or TRBV6-3; the D gene is possibly TRBD1 (5 bases). Trimming pared 4 bases from V and 6 bases from J, leaving 13 bases between. Germline V lookup: CDR1 MNHEY, CDR2 SVGEGT. This CDR3 region has 14 residues. The CDR3 protein is CASSSSGFFQPQHF. Written as DNA, the CDR3 is TGTGCCAGCAGTTCCTCAGGGTTTTTTCAGCCCCAGCATTTT.

This clonotype was recorded many times. The chain has TRBV7-3 and TRBJ2-3; D not certain. V dropped 3 bases and J dropped 0 bases, with 4 bases sitting between them. Germline CDR1 SGHTA, CDR2 FQGTGA. The CDR3 is made up of 13 amino acids. CDR3 amino acids: CASSFASTDTQYF. The CDR3 DNA is TGTGCCAGCAGCTTTGCTAGCACAGATACGCAGTATTTT.

The CDR3 bases are TGTGCCATCAGTCGGCAGGAGAGCTCCTACAATGAGCAGTACTTC. Translating it yields CAISRQESSYNEQYF. V gene TRBV10-3 combines with J gene TRBJ2-1, with D unclear. The DNA end lines up better with TRBJ2-7; the J call may be wrong. Germline-derived CDR1 and CDR2 are ENHRY and SYGVKD. The CDR3 length is 15 residues.